This T cell receptor (beta chain) was identified in a study of shared clonotypes between healthy human individuals. Regarding the study as a whole: Several donors showed sharing of about 5.5% of naive CD4 clonotypes.

Sorted-subset replicate PCRs used 150 to 250 ng of genomic DNA. This amount corresponded to approximately 30,000 T cell genomes. As processed by the authors: Sequence data from immunoSEQ were junction-only and lacked quality scores; consequently, filtering differed. Only in-frame clones appear in the TCRdb table, and some are missing; sequencing was by immunoSEQ multiplex PCR. V and J calls and clone size are those listed in that table; D and trimming were worked out from the DNA. The table lists about 1.5 million clones, roughly 96% of them singletons. For this clone: The antigen is undetermined.

Negatively enriched CD4+ T cells were divided by CD45RA into naive and memory. The V gene's germline CDR1 is SGHDT and CDR2 YYEEEE. The CDR3 totals 16 residues. V lost 0 bases, J lost 7 bases, and 8 bases stayed unmatched. V is TRBV5-6 and J is TRBJ2-7, with 12 bases identical to TRBD2. The receptor was isolated from a man younger than 40 in good health. Sequenced: naive CD4+ T cells sorted from blood. Stated subset: CD45RA+ positively selected. CDR3 protein: CASSLDLLAGGQEQYF. CDR3 in DNA: TGTGCCAGCAGCTTGGACCTACTAGCGGGGGGACAAGAGCAGTACTTC.